This TCR beta chain was sequenced for a study of human T cells and chemical hapten exposure. Study as a whole: Donors were sensitized with 2% DPC on the upper inner arm. Study-wide findings and caveats: The donors suffered from alopecia, so their immune response may not match that of healthy people. Correlating positively with patch test score were the PT1 expanded TCR counts.

J lost 4 bases, V lost 6 bases, and 10 bases had no gene match. The CDR3 contains 15 residues. Germline CDR1 and CDR2: MNHEY and SMNVEV (reference sequence). Documented time point: patch test 1, 2 weeks after DPC sensitization. Noted treatment: therapeutic diphenylcyclopropenone sensitization with weekly scalp DPC. What the library attached to individual cDNA molecules were unique molecular identifiers. TCRdb re-analysed the RACE reads in MiXCR, keeping a single row per CDR3 protein. The sample lists 150,000 or so distinct CDR3 sequences, 14% seen once, with approximately 1.5% in the top ten. Notes on this clonotype: The antigen is undetermined.

This clonotype was sampled from a woman in her thirties with alopecia areata. Some clones in this sample may be carry-over from other donors' samples. V usage is TRBV27 and J usage is TRBJ2-3, with 7 bases lining up with TRBD1. The sequences come from whole blood, collected in connection with sensitization to the hapten diphenylcyclopropenone (DPC). This chain's CDR3 is CASSLHRGQADTQYF. The CDR3 bases are TGTGCCAGCAGCCTCCACAGGGGACAAGCAGATACGCAGTATTTT.